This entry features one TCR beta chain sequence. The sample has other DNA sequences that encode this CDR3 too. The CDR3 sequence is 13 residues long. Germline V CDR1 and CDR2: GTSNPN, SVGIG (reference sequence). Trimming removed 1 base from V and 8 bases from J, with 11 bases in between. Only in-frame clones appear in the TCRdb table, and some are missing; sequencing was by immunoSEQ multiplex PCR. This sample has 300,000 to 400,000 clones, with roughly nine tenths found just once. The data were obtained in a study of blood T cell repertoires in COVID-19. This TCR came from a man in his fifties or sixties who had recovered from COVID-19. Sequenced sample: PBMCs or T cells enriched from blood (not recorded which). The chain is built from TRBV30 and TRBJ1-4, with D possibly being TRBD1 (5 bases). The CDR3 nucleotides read TGTGCCTGGAGTGCGGGGGGTAACGAAAAACTGTTTTTT. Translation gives CAWSAGGNEKLFF. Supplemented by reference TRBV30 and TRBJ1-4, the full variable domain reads SQTIHQWPATLVQPVGSPLSLECTVEGTSNPNLYWYRQAAGRGLQLLFYSVGIGQISSEVPQNLSASRPQDRQFILSSKKLLLSDSGFYLCAWSAGGNEKLFFGSGTQLSVL.